This TCR beta chain appears in the sequencing data of a study of T cell responses to AZD1222 COVID-19 vaccine (dated by TCRdb to about 2021). Regarding the complete study: A total of 233 trial participants underwent TCR sequencing, of whom some 200 had received two doses of AZD1222 and approximately 25 had received two doses of the MenACWY control vaccine. Trial participants were enrolled into age subgroups of 18-55, 56-69 and 70-plus years, which contained approximately 150, 28 and 58 TCR-sequenced participants, respectively. Paper-wide results and their limitations: Participants were mostly white British, with more females than males. The authors suggested clonal diversity may have been underestimated. Spike-specific TCR breadth and depth rose significantly after two AZD1222 doses compared with day 0 and with MenACWY recipients. Reportedly, almost half of the unique spike-specific TCRs recognized epitopes lying outside the regions that are mutated in the B.1.351 and B.1.1.7 variants. Because no samples from the day 14 peak response were available, repertoires could be characterized only after the peak T cell response. Vaccine-associated CD4 TCRs spanned the whole spike protein, with dominant responses in regions 160-218 and 743-854. The 56-69-year group was small, and its depth increase did not reach significance, likely because of low power. Only a handful of AZD1222 recipients were SARS-CoV-2 seropositive at baseline, limiting conclusions about previously exposed vaccinees.

From cysteine to phenylalanine, the CDR3 is 15 amino acids long. The retained sequence is limited to the CDR3, 45 bases, with the frame set at the first base. For CDR1 and CDR2, the germline V gene lists SGHTA and FQGNSA. V is trimmed back by 5 bases and J by 4 bases, and the junction contains 5 bases that no gene match accounts for. About this clone: The target of this receptor is not known. The record has no base qualities; no much larger clone is one base away.

What this sample's time point label stands for: about 28 days (+/-7) after the second vaccine dose. AZD1222 recipients with second doses at about 4 weeks or about 12 weeks were pooled, because spike-specific TCR depth and breadth did not differ between schedules. Vaccinee samples were obtained from the UK trials COV001 and COV002, which included a single-blind randomized controlled phase 2/3 trial of AZD1222 (ChAdOx1 nCoV-19) in healthy adults. Trial participant PBMC samples were collected at day 0 and day 28 after the second dose for TCRbeta chain sequencing. The CDR3 regions of human TCRbeta chains were subjected to immunosequencing. From the authors' description of their analysis: Repertoire TCRs were checked for matches against a reference library of SARS-CoV-2-specific TCRs that had been generated using the MIRA antigen-specificity platform. Breadth was defined as the fraction of unique TCRs that were SARS-CoV-2-associated, and depth was defined as the fraction of total T cells that were SARS-CoV-2-associated. Using the MIRA data, every spike-specific TCR was mapped to the spike region that the TCR reacted to and assigned to either a CD4 or a CD8 class. Log10-transformed breadth and depth values were compared by one-way ANOVA with Sidak's multiple comparisons tests. Entries here come from immuneACCESS through TCRdb and include only in-frame sequences with V and J called. Some clones fail to appear in such tables; in the studies checked, an unresolved V gene covers under half of the shortfall, and the cause of the remainder is unknown. The V and J calls and clone size are taken from that table; D and trimming were inferred from the DNA. The sample table contains under 80,000 clones; only one count was recorded for nearly 90% of them. The ten largest clones take up around 1.3% of the sample.

The receptor chain draws on TRBV7-2 and TRBJ2-7; TRBD2 fits 13 bases in the junction. Material: peripheral blood, obtained 28 days after the second AZD1222 dose. The source is an adult who received the AZD1222 COVID-19 vaccine. CDR3 loop: CASSAPGLAGYEQYF. The DNA sequence is TGTGCCAGCAGCGCCCCGGGACTAGCGGGGTACGAGCAGTACTTC.